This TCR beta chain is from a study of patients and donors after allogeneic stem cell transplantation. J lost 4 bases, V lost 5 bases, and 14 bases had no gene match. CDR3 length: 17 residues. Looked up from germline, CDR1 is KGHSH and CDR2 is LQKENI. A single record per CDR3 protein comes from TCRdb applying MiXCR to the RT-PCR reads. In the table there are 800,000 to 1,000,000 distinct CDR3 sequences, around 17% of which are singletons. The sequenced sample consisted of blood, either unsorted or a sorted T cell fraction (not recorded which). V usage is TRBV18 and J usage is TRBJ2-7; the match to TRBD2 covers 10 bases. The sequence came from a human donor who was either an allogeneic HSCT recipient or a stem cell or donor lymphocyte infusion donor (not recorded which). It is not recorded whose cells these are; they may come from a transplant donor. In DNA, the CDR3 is TGTGCCAGCTCATTCCTTCAATCCGGGACTAGCGTTTACGAGCAGTACTTC. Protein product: CASSFLQSGTSVYEQYF.